A single sample gave rise to the 4 T cell receptor beta chains below, sequenced in a study of blood T cell repertoires in COVID-19. Clones were read by immunoSEQ multiplex PCR, and TCRdb kept only the in-frame ones, dropping some. The table has fewer than 120,000 clones, roughly 87% seen once. The sample was peripheral blood. These receptors originate from a human donor in a cohort sampled during active COVID-19.

This chain uses TRBV5-1 with TRBJ2-7; 7 bases are shared with TRBD2. Looked up from germline, CDR1 is SGHRS and CDR2 is YFSETQ. The V and J ends lost 2 bases and 5 bases, in that order; junction bases with no gene match: 10. This CDR3 is 15 amino acids long. CDR3: CASSLMGGSVDEQYF. CDR3 DNA sequence: TGCGCCAGCAGCTTAATGGGCGGGAGCGTGGACGAGCAGTACTTC.

The rearrangement uses TRBV11-2 and TRBJ1-4, with D hard to call. This CDR3 region has 16 residues. Germline V gene data show CDR1 as SGHAT and CDR2 as FQNNGV. V dropped 4 bases and J dropped 0 bases, with 12 bases sitting between them. The CDR3 bases are TGTGCCAGCAGCTCTAGGTACGGCACAACTAATGAAAAACTGTTTTTT. Amino acids: CASSSRYGTTNEKLFF.

The chain carries TRBV2 and TRBJ1-1; TRBD1 is a possible D gene (5 bases). The CDR3 contains 13 residues. Germline-derived CDR1 and CDR2 are SNHLY and FYNNEI. With 6 bases removed from V and 1 base from J, the gap between germline ends came to 9 bases. CDR3 residues: CASRLTENTEAFF. The CDR3 DNA sequence: TGTGCCAGCAGGTTGACAGAGAACACTGAAGCTTTCTTT.

J is TRBJ2-1 and V is TRBV10-3; TRBD2 aligns across 7 bases. Per germline, CDR1 ENHRY and CDR2 SYGVKD. CDR3 size: 15 residues. The J segment lost 6 bases and the V segment lost 6 bases, leaving 11 bases of the junction unmatched. DNA for the CDR3: TGTGCCATCAGGACTAGCAGCCCTCTGGGCAATGAGCAGTTCTTC. This sequence encodes CAIRTSSPLGNEQFF.